This T cell receptor beta chain originates from a study of T cell repertoires in cytomegalovirus infection. Study background: The authors used CMV epitopes that were HLA-C-restricted (recently identified) and HLA-B-restricted (well studied). TCR beta signatures that were public indicated CMV infection and matching HLA type. General study findings and limits: CMV carriers with the relevant HLA were identified by cumulative public TCR beta family frequency. The ex vivo response showed dominance by HLA-C-restricted CMV-specific TCR beta clonotypes.

On this clonotype: Its antigen is unidentified.

Between the trimmed V and J ends, which lost 0 bases and 11 bases, there was a span of 2 bases. Germline V lookup: CDR1 SEHNR, CDR2 FQNEAQ (reference sequence). The length of the CDR3 is 10 residues. TCRdb independently ran MiXCR on the reads; one entry per CDR3 protein. The sample holds 230,000 or so distinct CDR3 sequences, roughly 34% seen once. Sequenced here: CD8+ T cells from cultured PBMCs, sampled from culture after CMV antigen stimulation. The source of this sequence is a human donor in good health (CMV status not recorded). Some clones in this sample may be carry-over from other donors' samples. The rearrangement links TRBV7-9 to TRBJ2-1; no reliable D call. In DNA form, the CDR3 reads TGTGCCAGCAGCTTAGCTCAGCAGTTCTTC. Translating gives CASSLAQQFF. Variable domain in full (rest from reference TRBV7-9 and TRBJ2-1): DTGVSQNPRHKITKRGQNVTFRCDPISEHNRLYWYRQTLGQGPEFLTYFQNEAQLEKSRLLSDRFSAERPKGSFSTLEIQRTEQGDSAMYLCASSLAQQFFGPGTRLTVL.